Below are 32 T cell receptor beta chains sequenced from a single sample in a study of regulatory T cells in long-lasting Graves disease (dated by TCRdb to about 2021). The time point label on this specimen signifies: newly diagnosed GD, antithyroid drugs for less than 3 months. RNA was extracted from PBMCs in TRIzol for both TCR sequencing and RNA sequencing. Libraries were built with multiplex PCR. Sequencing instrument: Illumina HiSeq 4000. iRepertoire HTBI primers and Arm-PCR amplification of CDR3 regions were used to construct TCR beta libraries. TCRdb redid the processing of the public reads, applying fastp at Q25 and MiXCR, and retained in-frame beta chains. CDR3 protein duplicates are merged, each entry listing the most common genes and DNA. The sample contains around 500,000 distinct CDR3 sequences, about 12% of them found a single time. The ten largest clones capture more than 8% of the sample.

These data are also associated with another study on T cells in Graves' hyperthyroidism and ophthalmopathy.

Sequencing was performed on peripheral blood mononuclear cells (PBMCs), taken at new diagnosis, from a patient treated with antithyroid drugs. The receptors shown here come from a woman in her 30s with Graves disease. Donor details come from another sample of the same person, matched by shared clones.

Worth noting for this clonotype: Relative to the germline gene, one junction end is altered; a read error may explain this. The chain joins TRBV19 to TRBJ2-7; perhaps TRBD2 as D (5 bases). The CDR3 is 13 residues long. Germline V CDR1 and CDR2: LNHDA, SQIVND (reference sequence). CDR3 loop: CASSQDGAYEQYF. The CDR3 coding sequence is TGCGCCAGCAGCCAAGACGGGGCCTACGAGCAGTACTTC.

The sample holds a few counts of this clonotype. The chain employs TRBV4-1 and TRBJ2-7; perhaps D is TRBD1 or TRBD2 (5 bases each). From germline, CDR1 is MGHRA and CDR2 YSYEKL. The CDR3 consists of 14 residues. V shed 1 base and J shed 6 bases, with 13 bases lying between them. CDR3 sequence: CASSQVGTGLEQYF. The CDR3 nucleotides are TGCGCCAGCAGCCAAGTGGGGACGGGGCTCGAGCAGTACTTC.

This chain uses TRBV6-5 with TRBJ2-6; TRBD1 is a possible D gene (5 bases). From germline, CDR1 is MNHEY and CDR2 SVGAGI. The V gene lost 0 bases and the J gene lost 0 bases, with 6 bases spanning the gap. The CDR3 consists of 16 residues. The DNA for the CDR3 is TGTGCCAGCAGTTACTCGACAGTCTCTGGGGCCAACGTCCTGACTTTC. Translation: CASSYSTVSGANVLTF.

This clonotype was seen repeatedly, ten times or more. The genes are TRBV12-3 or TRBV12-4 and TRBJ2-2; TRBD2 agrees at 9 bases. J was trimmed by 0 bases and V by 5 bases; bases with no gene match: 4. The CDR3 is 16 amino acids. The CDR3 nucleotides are TGTGCCAGCAGTACCGGACTAGCGACGAACACCGGGGAGCTGTTTTTT. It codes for CASSTGLATNTGELFF.

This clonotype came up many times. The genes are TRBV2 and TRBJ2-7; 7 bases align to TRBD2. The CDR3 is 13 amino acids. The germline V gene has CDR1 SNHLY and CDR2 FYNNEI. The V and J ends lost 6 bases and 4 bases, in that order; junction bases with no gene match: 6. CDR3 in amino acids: CASRETSFYEQYF. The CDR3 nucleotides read TGTGCCAGCAGAGAGACTAGCTTTTACGAGCAGTACTTC.

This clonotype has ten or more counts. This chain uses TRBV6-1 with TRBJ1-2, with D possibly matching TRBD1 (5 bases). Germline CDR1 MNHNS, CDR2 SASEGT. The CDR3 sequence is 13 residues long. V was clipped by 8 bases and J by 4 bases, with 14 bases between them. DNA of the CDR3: TGTGCCAGCGGGGCTGAGGAGCGCTATGGCTACACCTTC. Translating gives CASGAEERYGYTF.

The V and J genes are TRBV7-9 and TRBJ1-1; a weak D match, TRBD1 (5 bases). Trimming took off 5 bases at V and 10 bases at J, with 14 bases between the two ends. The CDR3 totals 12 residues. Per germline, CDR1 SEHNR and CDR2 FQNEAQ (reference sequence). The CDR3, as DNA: TGTGCCAGCAGCCGGGGAGAGGGGCGAGCTTTCTTT. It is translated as CASSRGEGRAFF.

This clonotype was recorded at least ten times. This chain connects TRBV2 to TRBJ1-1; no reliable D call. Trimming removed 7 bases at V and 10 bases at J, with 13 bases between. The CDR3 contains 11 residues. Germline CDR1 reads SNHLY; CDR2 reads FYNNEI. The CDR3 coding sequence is TGTGCCAGCACCTCGCCACTCGGAGCTTTCTTT. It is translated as CASTSPLGAFF. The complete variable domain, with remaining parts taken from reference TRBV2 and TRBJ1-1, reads EPEVTQTPSHQVTQMGQEVILRCVPISNHLYFYWYRQILGQKVEFLVSFYNNEISEKSEIFDDQFSVERPDGSNFTLKIRSTKLEDSAMYFCASTSPLGAFFGQGTRLTVV.

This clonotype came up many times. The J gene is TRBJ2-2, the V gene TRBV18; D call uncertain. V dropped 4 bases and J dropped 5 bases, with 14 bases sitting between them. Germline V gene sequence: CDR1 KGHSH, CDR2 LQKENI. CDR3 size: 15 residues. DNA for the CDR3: TGTGCCAGCTCACGTGGAGTTCAAGGAACCGGGGAGCTGTTTTTT. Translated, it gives CASSRGVQGTGELFF.

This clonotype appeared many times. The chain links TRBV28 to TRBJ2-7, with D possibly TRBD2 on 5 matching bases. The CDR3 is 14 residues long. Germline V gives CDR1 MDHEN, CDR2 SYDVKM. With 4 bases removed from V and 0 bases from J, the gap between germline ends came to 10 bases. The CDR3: CASSSEGSSYEQYF. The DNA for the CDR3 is TGTGCCAGCAGTTCCGAGGGAAGCTCCTACGAGCAGTACTTC.

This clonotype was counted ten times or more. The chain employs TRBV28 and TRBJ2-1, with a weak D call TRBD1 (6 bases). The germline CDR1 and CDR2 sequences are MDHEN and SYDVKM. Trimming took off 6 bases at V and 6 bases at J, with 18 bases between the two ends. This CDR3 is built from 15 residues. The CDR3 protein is CASRLLTGSSNEQFF. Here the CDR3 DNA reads TGTGCCAGCAGGTTACTAACAGGGTCAAGCAATGAGCAGTTCTTC.

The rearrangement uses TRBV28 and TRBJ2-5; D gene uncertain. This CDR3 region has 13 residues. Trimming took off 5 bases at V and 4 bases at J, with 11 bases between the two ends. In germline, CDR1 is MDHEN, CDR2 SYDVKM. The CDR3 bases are TGTGCCAGCAGTAAATCCTGGCGAGAGACCCAGTACTTC. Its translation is CASSKSWRETQYF.

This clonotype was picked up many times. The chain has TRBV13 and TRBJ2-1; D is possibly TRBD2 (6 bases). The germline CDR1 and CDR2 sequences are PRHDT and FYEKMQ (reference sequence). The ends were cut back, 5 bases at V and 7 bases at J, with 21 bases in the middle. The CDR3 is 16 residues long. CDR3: CASSNSGPGGRNEQFF. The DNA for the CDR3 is TGTGCCAGCAGCAACTCGGGACCCGGGGGTCGTAATGAGCAGTTCTTC.

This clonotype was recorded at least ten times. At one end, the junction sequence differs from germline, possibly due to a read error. The CDR3 reads CASSEAEGEGNQPQHF. The CDR3 DNA reads as TGTGCCAGCAGCGAAGCTGAGGGCGAGGGCAATCAGCCCCAGCATTTT. The J gene is TRBJ1-5, the V gene TRBV6-1, with unresolved D. Germline-derived CDR1 and CDR2 are MNHNS and SASEGT. The CDR3 is made up of 16 amino acids.

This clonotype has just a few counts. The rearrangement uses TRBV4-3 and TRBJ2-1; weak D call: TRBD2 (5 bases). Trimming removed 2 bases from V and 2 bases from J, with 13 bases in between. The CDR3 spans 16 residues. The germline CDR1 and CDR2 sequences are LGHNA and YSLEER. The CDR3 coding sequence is TGCGCCAGCAGCCAAACTAGAGGTTGGGCCTACAATGAGCAGTTCTTC. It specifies CASSQTRGWAYNEQFF.

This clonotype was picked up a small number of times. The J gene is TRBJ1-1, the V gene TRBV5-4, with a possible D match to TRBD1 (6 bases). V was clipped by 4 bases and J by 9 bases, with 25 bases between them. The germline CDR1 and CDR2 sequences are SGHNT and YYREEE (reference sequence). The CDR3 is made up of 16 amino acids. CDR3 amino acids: CASSRFTGTPTLKAFF. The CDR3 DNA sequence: TGTGCCAGCAGCCGCTTTACAGGGACCCCTACACTGAAAGCTTTCTTT.

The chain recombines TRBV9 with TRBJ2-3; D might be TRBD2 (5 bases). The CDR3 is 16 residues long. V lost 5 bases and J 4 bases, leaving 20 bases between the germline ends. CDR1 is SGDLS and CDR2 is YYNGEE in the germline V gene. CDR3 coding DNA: TGTGCCAGCAGTGGGTCGGAGAGGCGGGCCGCAGATACGCAGTATTTT. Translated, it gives CASSGSERRAADTQYF.

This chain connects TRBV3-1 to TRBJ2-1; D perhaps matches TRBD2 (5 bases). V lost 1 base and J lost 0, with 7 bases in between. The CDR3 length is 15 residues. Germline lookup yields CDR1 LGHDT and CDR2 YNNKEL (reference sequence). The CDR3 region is CASSQGGFSYNEQFF. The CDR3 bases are TGTGCCAGCAGCCAAGGCGGGTTCTCCTACAATGAGCAGTTCTTC.

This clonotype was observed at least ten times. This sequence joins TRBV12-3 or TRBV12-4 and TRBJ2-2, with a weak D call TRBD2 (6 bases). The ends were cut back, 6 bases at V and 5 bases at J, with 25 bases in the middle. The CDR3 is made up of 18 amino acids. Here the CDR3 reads CASSRGLFGGVGTGELFF. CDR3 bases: TGTGCCAGCAGCCGCGGCCTATTCGGGGGAGTCGGGACCGGGGAGCTGTTTTTT.

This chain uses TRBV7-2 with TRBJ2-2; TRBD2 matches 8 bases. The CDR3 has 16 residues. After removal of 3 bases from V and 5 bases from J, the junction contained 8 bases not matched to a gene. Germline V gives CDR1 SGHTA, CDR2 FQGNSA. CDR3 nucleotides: TGTGCCAGCAGCTTTGTATACGGGAGGGAAACCGGGGAGCTGTTTTTT. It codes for CASSFVYGRETGELFF.

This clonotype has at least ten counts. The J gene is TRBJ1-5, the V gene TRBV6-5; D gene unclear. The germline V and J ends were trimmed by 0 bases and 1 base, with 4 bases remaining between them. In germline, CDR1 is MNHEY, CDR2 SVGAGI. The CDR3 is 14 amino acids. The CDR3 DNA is TGTGCCAGCAGTTACTCGGGAAGCAATCAGCCCCAGCATTTT. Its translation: CASSYSGSNQPQHF.

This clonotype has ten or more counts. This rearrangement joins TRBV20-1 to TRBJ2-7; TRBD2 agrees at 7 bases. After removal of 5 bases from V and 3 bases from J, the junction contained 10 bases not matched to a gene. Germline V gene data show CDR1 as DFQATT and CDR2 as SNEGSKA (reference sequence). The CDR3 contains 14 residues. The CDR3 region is CSAWGEGFDYEQYF. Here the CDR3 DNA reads TGCAGTGCTTGGGGGGAGGGCTTTGACTACGAGCAGTACTTC.

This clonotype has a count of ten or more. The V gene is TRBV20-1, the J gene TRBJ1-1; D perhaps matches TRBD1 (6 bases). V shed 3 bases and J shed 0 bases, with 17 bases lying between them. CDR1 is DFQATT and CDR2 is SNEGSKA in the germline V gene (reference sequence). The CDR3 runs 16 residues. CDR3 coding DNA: TGCAGTGCTAGGGAACTTGACAGGCACATGAACACTGAAGCTTTCTTT. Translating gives CSARELDRHMNTEAFF.

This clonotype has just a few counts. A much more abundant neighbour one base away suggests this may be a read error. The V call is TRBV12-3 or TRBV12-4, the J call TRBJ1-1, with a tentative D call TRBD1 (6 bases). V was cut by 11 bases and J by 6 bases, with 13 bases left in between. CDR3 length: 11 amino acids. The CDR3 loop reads CAGTRGAEAFF. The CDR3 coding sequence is TGTGCCGGCACTAGGGGGGCTGAAGCTTTCTTT.

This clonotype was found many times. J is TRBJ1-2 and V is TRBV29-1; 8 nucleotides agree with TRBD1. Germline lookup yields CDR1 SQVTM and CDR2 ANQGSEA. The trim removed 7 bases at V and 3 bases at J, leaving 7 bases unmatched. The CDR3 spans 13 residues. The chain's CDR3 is CSALPGGHYGYTF. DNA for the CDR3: TGCAGCGCGTTGCCAGGGGGCCACTATGGCTACACCTTC.

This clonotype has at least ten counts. DNA for the CDR3: TGTGCCATCAGGGGGCAGACTAGCAGCTACGAGCAGTACTTC. Translation gives CAIRGQTSSYEQYF. The chain recombines TRBV10-3 with TRBJ2-7; 7 nucleotides line up with TRBD2. J gave up 3 bases and V 6 bases, and 8 bases lay outside the gene matches. Germline assignment: CDR1 ENHRY and CDR2 SYGVKD. The CDR3 consists of 14 residues.

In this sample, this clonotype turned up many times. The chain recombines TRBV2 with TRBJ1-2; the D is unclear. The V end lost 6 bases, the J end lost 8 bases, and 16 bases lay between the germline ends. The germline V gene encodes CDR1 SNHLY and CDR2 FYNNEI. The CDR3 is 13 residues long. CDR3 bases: TGTGCCAGCAGCCAAGAGGGTGATGGAGGCTACACCTTC. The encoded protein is CASSQEGDGGYTF.

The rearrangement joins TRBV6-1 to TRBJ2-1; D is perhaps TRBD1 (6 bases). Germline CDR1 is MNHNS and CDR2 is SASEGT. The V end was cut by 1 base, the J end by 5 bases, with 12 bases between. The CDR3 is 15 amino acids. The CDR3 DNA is TGTGCCAGCAGTGAAGGACAGGCTATTAACAATGAGCAGTTCTTC. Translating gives CASSEGQAINNEQFF.

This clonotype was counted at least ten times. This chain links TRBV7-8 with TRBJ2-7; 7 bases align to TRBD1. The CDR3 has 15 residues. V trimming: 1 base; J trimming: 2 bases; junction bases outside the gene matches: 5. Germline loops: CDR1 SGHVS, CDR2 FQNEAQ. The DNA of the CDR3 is TGTGCCAGCAGCTTAGGGGACAGCGCTACCTACGAGCAGTACTTC. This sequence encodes CASSLGDSATYEQYF. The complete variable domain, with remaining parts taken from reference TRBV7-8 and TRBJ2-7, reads GAGVSQSPRYKVAKRGQDVALRCDPISGHVSLFWYQQALGQGPEFLTYFQNEAQLDKSGLPSDRFFAERPEGSVSTLKIQRTQQEDSAVYLCASSLGDSATYEQYFGPGTRLTVT.

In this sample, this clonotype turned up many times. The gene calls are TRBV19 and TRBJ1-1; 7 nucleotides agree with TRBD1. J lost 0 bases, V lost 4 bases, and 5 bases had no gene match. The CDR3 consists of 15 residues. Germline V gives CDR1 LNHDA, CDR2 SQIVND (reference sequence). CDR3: CASSRQGRMNTEAFF. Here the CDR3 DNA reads TGTGCCAGTAGTAGACAGGGACGGATGAACACTGAAGCTTTCTTT.

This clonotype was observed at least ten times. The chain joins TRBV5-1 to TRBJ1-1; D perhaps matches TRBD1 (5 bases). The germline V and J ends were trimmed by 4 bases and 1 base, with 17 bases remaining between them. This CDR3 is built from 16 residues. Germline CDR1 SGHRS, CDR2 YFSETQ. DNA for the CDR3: TGCGCCAGCAGCCACGGGACTCCCATTCGGAACACTGAAGCTTTCTTT. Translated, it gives CASSHGTPIRNTEAFF.

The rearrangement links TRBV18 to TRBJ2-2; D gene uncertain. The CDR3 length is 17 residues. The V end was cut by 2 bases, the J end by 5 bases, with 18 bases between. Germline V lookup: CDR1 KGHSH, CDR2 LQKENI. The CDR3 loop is CASSPWTPRAETGELFF. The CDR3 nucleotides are TGTGCCAGCTCACCATGGACCCCCCGGGCCGAGACCGGGGAGCTGTTTTTT. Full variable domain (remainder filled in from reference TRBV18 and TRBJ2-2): NAGVMQNPRHLVRRRGQEARLRCSPMKGHSHVYWYRQLPEEGLKFMVYLQKENIIDESGMPKERFSAEFPKEGPSILRIQQVVRGDSAAYFCASSPWTPRAETGELFFGEGSRLTVL.